Shown below are 26 T cell receptor beta chains from a single sample sequenced in a study of blood T cell repertoires in COVID-19. The table came from immunoSEQ multiplex PCR; TCRdb's copy has only in-frame clones and leaves some out. The sample carries roughly 430,000 clones, 88% recorded once. The sequencing sample was made of PBMCs or T cells enriched from blood (not recorded which). All receptors derive from a woman between 35 and 50 years old with acute COVID-19.

This sequence joins TRBV18 and TRBJ1-2; D perhaps matches TRBD1 (6 bases). V dropped 6 bases and J dropped 8 bases, with 19 bases sitting between them. Germline V gene sequence: CDR1 KGHSH, CDR2 LQKENI. CDR3 length: 14 residues. The DNA of the CDR3 is TGTGCCAGCTCGCGGACAGATATCTCGTCCGGCTACACCTTC. Residues: CASSRTDISSGYTF. The whole variable domain, filled in from reference TRBV18 and TRBJ1-2, reads NAGVMQNPRHLVRRRGQEARLRCSPMKGHSHVYWYRQLPEEGLKFMVYLQKENIIDESGMPKERFSAEFPKEGPSILRIQQVVRGDSAAYFCASSRTDISSGYTFGSGTRLTVV.

The V call is TRBV6-5, the J call TRBJ1-1; 10 bases align to TRBD1. CDR3 length: 15 amino acids. Germline V lookup: CDR1 MNHEY, CDR2 SVGAGI. Germline trimming cut 4 bases from V and 4 bases from J; bases unmatched to any gene: 6. The CDR3 coding sequence is TGTGCCAGCAGTTGGGGACAGGGGAGGGGCACTGAAGCTTTCTTT. Amino acids: CASSWGQGRGTEAFF.

The rearrangement links TRBV20-1 to TRBJ2-1; 14 bases align to TRBD2. Per germline, CDR1 DFQATT and CDR2 SNEGSKA (reference sequence). This CDR3 has 16 residues. Trimming took 3 bases from V and 8 from J; bases not matched to a gene: 9. DNA of the CDR3: TGCAGTGCTAGTTCGACTAGCGGGGGGGCCGCGGATGAGCAGTTCTTC. Translating gives CSASSTSGGAADEQFF.

The chain links TRBV5-5 to TRBJ1-6; TRBD1 matches 10 bases. Germline CDR1 is SGHKS and CDR2 is YYEKEE (reference sequence). Unmatched junction bases numbered 2, after V lost 3 bases and J lost 5 bases. CDR3 length equals 15 residues. In nucleotides, the CDR3 is TGTGCCAGCAGCTCCGGGACAGGGGATAATTCACCCCTCCACTTT. Translating it yields CASSSGTGDNSPLHF.

A few counts support this clone. V is TRBV7-9 and J is TRBJ1-1; D remains unclear. There are 14 residues in the CDR3. Germline values: CDR1 SEHNR, CDR2 FQNEAQ (reference sequence). The V end lost 0 bases, the J end lost 1 base, and 6 bases lay between the germline ends. The CDR3 DNA is TGTGCCAGCAGCTTAGCTTGGCAGAACACTGAAGCTTTCTTT. Protein: CASSLAWQNTEAFF.

This chain links TRBV5-1 with TRBJ1-1; TRBD1 is a possible D gene (5 bases). The CDR3 consists of 15 residues. Germline values: CDR1 SGHRS, CDR2 YFSETQ. Trimming cost V 4 bases and J 1 base, with 14 bases left between them. In DNA, the CDR3 is TGCGCCAGCAGCCCTGGGGGAGGGGCGAACACTGAAGCTTTCTTT. Its translation is CASSPGGGANTEAFF.

This rearrangement joins TRBV30 to TRBJ2-5, with 7 bases aligning to TRBD1. V lost 3 bases, J lost 1 base, and 5 bases stayed unmatched. CDR1 is GTSNPN and CDR2 is SVGIG in the germline V gene (reference sequence). The CDR3 loop spans 14 amino acids. The CDR3 nucleotides are TGTGCCTGGAGCGTTGGGACAGCCCAAGAGACCCAGTACTTC. It encodes CAWSVGTAQETQYF.

V gene TRBV27 combines with J gene TRBJ1-5, with 7 bases lining up with TRBD1. The CDR3 has 14 amino acids. V trimming: 9 bases; J trimming: 4 bases; junction bases outside the gene matches: 9. Germline V CDR1 and CDR2: MNHEY, SMNVEV (reference sequence). The CDR3 DNA reads as TGTGCCAGTCCAAAGGGGACAGAAAATCAGCCCCAGCATTTT. Translating gives CASPKGTENQPQHF.

The table lists this clone with a few counts. The chain joins TRBV4-1 to TRBJ2-3, with 8 positions matching TRBD2. Trimming took 0 bases from V and 0 from J; bases not matched to a gene: 8. The CDR3 loop spans 18 amino acids. CDR1 and CDR2 from the germline V gene are MGHRA and YSYEKL. CDR3 amino acids: CASSQEGSSGYSTDTQYF. The CDR3 DNA follows: TGCGCCAGCAGCCAAGAAGGGTCTAGCGGGTATAGCACAGATACGCAGTATTTT.

To note about this clone: Other DNA sequences in the sample encode the same CDR3. V gene TRBV3-1 (or the pseudogene TRBV3-2) combines with J gene TRBJ1-1; 10 positions match TRBD1. The CDR3 spans 14 residues. V was clipped by 5 bases and J by 5 bases; unmatched bases: 5. Looked up from germline, CDR1 is LGHDT and CDR2 is YNNKEL (reference sequence). DNA for the CDR3: TGTGCCAGCAGCTCCCGGGACAGGGGTACTGAAGCTTTCTTT. Protein sequence: CASSSRDRGTEAFF.

The chain joins TRBV9 to TRBJ2-1; D is possibly TRBD1 (5 bases). Germline CDR1 is SGDLS and CDR2 is YYNGEE. The CDR3 totals 14 residues. V was clipped by 1 base and J by 8 bases, with 13 bases between them. CDR3 region: CASSVSGAFDEQFF. CDR3 bases: TGTGCCAGCAGCGTATCTGGGGCTTTCGATGAGCAGTTCTTC.

V usage is TRBV20-1 and J usage is TRBJ2-7, with 8 bases aligning to TRBD2. Germline assignment: CDR1 DFQATT and CDR2 SNEGSKA (reference sequence). This CDR3 comprises 11 residues. CDR3 nucleotides: TGCAGGCACGGGGGGGAAGGGGAGCAGTACTTC. Translated: CRHGGEGEQYF.

The rearrangement links TRBV9 to TRBJ2-7; the D is unclear. The CDR3 loop spans 13 amino acids. The germline CDR1 and CDR2 sequences are SGDLS and YYNGEE. Trimming shortened V by 0 bases and J by 3 bases, and 7 bases separated the two germline ends. DNA of the CDR3: TGTGCCAGCAGCGTAGCCCCGCGCTACGAGCAGTACTTC. Its protein is CASSVAPRYEQYF. Drawing the rest from reference TRBV9 and TRBJ2-7, the complete variable domain is DSGVTQTPKHLITATGQRVTLRCSPRSGDLSVYWYQQSLDQGLQFLIQYYNGEERAKGNILERFSAQQFPDLHSELNLSSLELGDSALYFCASSVAPRYEQYFGPGTRLTVT.

The chain has TRBV9 and TRBJ1-1; D might be TRBD1 (5 bases). The V and J ends lost 0 bases and 0 bases respectively, with 18 bases between them. Germline V CDR1 and CDR2: SGDLS, YYNGEE. This CDR3 has 18 amino acids. The CDR3 spells CASSVELPGDRLNTEAFF. The CDR3 bases are TGTGCCAGCAGCGTAGAACTCCCGGGAGACAGACTGAACACTGAAGCTTTCTTT.

The DNA of the CDR3 is TGTGCCAGCAGACACTCCCTAGGGGACACCGGGGAGCTGTTTTTT. Translation: CASRHSLGDTGELFF. The gene calls are TRBV27 and TRBJ2-2, with a tentative D call TRBD1 (5 bases). The CDR3 length is 15 residues. In germline, CDR1 is MNHEY, CDR2 SMNVEV (reference sequence). Trimming left V 6 bases short and J 3 bases short, with 14 bases between.

This rearrangement joins TRBV6-5 to TRBJ1-4; the D is unclear. Germline CDR1 reads MNHEY; CDR2 reads SVGAGI. The V and J ends lost 2 bases and 6 bases respectively, with 13 bases between them. The CDR3 spans 15 residues. The CDR3 sequence is CASSYGAGSDEKLFF. Here the CDR3 DNA reads TGTGCCAGCAGTTACGGAGCCGGGTCGGATGAAAAACTGTTTTTT.

The CDR3 nucleotides read TGTGCCAGCAGCTTGGGCGGAAACAACTATGGCTACACCTTC. Residues: CASSLGGNNYGYTF. The chain links TRBV5-6 to TRBJ1-2, with D hard to call. Trimming pared 0 bases from V and 2 bases from J, leaving 8 bases between. This CDR3 has 14 residues. Germline lookup yields CDR1 SGHDT and CDR2 YYEEEE.

The chain combines TRBV29-1 with TRBJ2-3, with D tentatively TRBD2 (5 bases). The CDR3 spans 13 residues. Germline V CDR1 and CDR2: SQVTM, ANQGSEA. The V end was cut by 4 bases, the J end by 4 bases, with 12 bases between. The CDR3 region is CSVVFGGADTQYF. In DNA, the CDR3 is TGCAGCGTTGTCTTTGGAGGAGCAGATACGCAGTATTTT.

The chain couples TRBV5-1 to TRBJ1-1; 8 positions agree with TRBD1. With 3 bases clipped from V and 1 base from J, the junction kept 8 bases outside the gene matches. The CDR3 has 16 residues. Germline CDR1 SGHRS, CDR2 YFSETQ. This CDR3 reads CASSWNSGGANTEAFF. The CDR3 DNA follows: TGCGCCAGCAGCTGGAACTCAGGGGGCGCGAACACTGAAGCTTTCTTT.

The chain uses TRBV29-1 and TRBJ1-2; the D is unclear. The CDR3 loop spans 12 amino acids. Germline V lookup: CDR1 SQVTM, CDR2 ANQGSEA. V was pared by 5 bases and J by 1 base, with 8 bases between. This chain's CDR3 is CSVLLVNYGYTF. The CDR3, as DNA: TGCAGCGTTCTCCTCGTTAACTATGGCTACACCTTC.

This clone came up a few times. The V and J genes are TRBV7-8 and TRBJ2-1, with D perhaps matching TRBD2 (6 bases). V shed 1 base and J shed 7 bases, with 14 bases lying between them. Germline CDR1 SGHVS, CDR2 FQNEAQ. The length of the CDR3 is 15 residues. In DNA, the CDR3 is TGTGCCAGCAGCTTAGATGGCGGGGAGCGGAATGAGCAGTTCTTC. Its translation is CASSLDGGERNEQFF. Variable domain in full (rest from reference TRBV7-8 and TRBJ2-1): GAGVSQSPRYKVAKRGQDVALRCDPISGHVSLFWYQQALGQGPEFLTYFQNEAQLDKSGLPSDRFFAERPEGSVSTLKIQRTQQEDSAVYLCASSLDGGERNEQFFGPGTRLTVL.

The chain joins TRBV9 to TRBJ2-5; 7 bases match TRBD1. Germline values: CDR1 SGDLS, CDR2 YYNGEE. V lost 3 bases, J lost 5 bases, and 13 bases stayed unmatched. This CDR3 spans 16 amino acids. The CDR3 loop reads CASSARRTGVLETQYF. CDR3 in DNA: TGTGCCAGCAGCGCGAGAAGGACAGGCGTTTTGGAGACCCAGTACTTC.

CDR3 region: CASSRGQTYGYTF. The CDR3, as DNA: TGTGCCAGCAGCCGGGGACAGACTTATGGCTACACCTTC. The rearrangement joins TRBV27 to TRBJ1-2; 7 positions agree with TRBD1. Germline CDR1 and CDR2: MNHEY and SMNVEV (reference sequence). V lost 6 bases, J lost 5 bases, and 6 bases stayed unmatched. This CDR3 region has 13 residues.

This sequence joins TRBV9 and TRBJ1-1; 7 positions match TRBD1. Germline loops: CDR1 SGDLS, CDR2 YYNGEE. J lost 2 bases, V lost 4 bases, and 5 bases had no gene match. The CDR3 runs to 14 residues. This CDR3 is CASSSQGQNTEAFF. The CDR3 region has the DNA TGTGCCAGCAGCTCACAGGGGCAAAACACTGAAGCTTTCTTT.

The rearrangement joins TRBV5-8 to TRBJ1-1; no clear D. CDR1 and CDR2 from the germline V gene are SGHTS and YDEGEE. The CDR3 extends over 15 amino acids. V dropped 3 bases and J dropped 1 base, with 13 bases sitting between them. CDR3 region: CASSSQRVANTEAFF. CDR3 coding DNA: TGTGCCAGCAGCTCCCAACGTGTGGCGAACACTGAAGCTTTCTTT.

DNA for the CDR3: TGTGCCTGGAGCCCGGGAATGATTCATGGCTACACCTTC. Protein: CAWSPGMIHGYTF. The chain carries TRBV30 and TRBJ1-2; D remains unclear. The V end was cut by 3 bases, the J end by 6 bases, with 14 bases between. Germline-derived CDR1 and CDR2 are GTSNPN and SVGIG (reference sequence). The CDR3 loop spans 13 amino acids.